This T cell receptor beta chain was captured by sequencing in a study of blood T cells in healthy people across ages. Findings of the study overall: Both higher diversity and more naive CD4+ cells marked long-lived donors when set against aged donors.

A note on this clonotype: Its antigen remains unidentified.

For the second PCR, which ran for about 7 to 11 cycles, a sample-barcoded 5' primer and a J-beta primer mix were used. Sequencing recovered at least 3 million CDR3-containing paired-end reads from each sample. One entry per CDR3 protein, called by TCRdb with MiXCR from the 5' RACE reads. In the table there are about 720,000 distinct CDR3 sequences, 20% to 25% of which are singletons. Trimming at V came to 6 bases and at J to 1 base, leaving 10 bases not matched to a gene. Germline V gene lookup returns CDR1 MNHEY and CDR2 SVGAGI. The CDR3 has 17 amino acids. The material sequenced was blood. V is TRBV6-5 and J is TRBJ2-3; 10 nucleotides agree with TRBD2. This clonotype was obtained from a man between 65 and 85 years old in good health. In nucleotides, the CDR3 is TGTGCCAGCAGCAACATGCTAGGGACTAGCGGCACAGATACGCAGTATTTT. Residues: CASSNMLGTSGTDTQYF.